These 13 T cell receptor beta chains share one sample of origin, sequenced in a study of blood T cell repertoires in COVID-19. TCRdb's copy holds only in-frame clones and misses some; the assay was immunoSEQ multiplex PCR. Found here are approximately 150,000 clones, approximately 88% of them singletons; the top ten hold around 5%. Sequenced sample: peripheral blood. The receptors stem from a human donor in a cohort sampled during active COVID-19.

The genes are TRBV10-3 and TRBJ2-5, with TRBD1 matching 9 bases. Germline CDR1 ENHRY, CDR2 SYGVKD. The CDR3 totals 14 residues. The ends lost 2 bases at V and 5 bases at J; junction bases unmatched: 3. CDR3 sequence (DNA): TGTGCCATCAGTGAGCCGGGACAGGGTGAGACCCAGTACTTC. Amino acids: CAISEPGQGETQYF.

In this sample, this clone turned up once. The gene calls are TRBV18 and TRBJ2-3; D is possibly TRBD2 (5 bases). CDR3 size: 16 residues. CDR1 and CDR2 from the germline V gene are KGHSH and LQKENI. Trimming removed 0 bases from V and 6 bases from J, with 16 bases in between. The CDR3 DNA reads TGTGCCAGCTCACCACCTCTGGGAGAACGTACGGATACGCAGTATTTT. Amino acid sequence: CASSPPLGERTDTQYF. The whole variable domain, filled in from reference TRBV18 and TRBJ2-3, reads NAGVMQNPRHLVRRRGQEARLRCSPMKGHSHVYWYRQLPEEGLKFMVYLQKENIIDESGMPKERFSAEFPKEGPSILRIQQVVRGDSAAYFCASSPPLGERTDTQYFGPGTRLTVL.

CDR3 amino acids: CASSYPGLYRATNTEAFF. Written as DNA, the CDR3 is TGTGCCAGCAGCTACCCGGGGTTGTACAGGGCGACGAACACTGAAGCTTTCTTT. V usage is TRBV7-4 and J usage is TRBJ1-1, with D maybe TRBD1 (6 bases). The V end lost 4 bases, the J end lost 1 base, and 22 bases lay between the germline ends. Germline values: CDR1 SGHVT, CDR2 SQSDAQ. The CDR3 runs 18 residues.

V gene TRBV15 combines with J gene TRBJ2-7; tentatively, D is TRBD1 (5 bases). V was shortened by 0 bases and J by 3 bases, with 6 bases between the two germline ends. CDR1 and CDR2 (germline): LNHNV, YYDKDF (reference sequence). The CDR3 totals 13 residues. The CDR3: CATSRDQGYEQYF. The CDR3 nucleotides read TGTGCCACCAGCAGAGATCAGGGCTACGAGCAGTACTTC.

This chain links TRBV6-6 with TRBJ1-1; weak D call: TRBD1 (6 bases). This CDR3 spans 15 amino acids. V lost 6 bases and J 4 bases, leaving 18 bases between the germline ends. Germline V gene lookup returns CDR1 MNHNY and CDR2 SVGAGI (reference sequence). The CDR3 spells CASRQRDRSGTEAFF. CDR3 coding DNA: TGTGCCAGCAGGCAAAGAGACAGGTCGGGCACTGAAGCTTTCTTT.

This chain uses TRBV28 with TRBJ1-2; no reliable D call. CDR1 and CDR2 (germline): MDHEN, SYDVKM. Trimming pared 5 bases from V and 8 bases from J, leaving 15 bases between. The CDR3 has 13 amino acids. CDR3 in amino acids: CASSPPTTRGYTF. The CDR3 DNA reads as TGTGCCAGCAGTCCGCCGACGACTAGGGGCTACACCTTC.

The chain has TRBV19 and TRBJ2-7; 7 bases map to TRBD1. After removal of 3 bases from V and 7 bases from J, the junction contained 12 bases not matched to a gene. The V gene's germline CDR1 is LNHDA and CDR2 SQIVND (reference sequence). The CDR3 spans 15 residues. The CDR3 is CASSIVGQDVGEQYF. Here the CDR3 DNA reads TGTGCCAGTAGTATTGTAGGACAGGACGTCGGAGAGCAGTACTTC. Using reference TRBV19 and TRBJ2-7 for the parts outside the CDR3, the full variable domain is DGGITQSPKYLFRKEGQNVTLSCEQNLNHDAMYWYRQDPGQGLRLIYYSQIVNDFQKGDIAEGYSVSREKKESFPLTVTSAQKNPTAFYLCASSIVGQDVGEQYFGPGTRLTVT.

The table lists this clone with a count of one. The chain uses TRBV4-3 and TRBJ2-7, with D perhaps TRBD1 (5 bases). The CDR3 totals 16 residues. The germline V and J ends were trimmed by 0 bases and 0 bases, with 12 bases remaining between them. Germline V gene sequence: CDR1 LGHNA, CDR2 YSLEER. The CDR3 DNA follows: TGCGCCAGCAGCCAAGATGACAGAGATCTCTCCTACGAGCAGTACTTC. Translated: CASSQDDRDLSYEQYF.

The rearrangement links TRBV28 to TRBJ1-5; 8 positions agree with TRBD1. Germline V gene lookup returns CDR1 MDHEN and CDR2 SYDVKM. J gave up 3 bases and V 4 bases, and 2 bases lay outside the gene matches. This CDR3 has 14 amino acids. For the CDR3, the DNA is TGTGCCAGCAGTTCGACAGGGGTCAATCAGCCCCAGCATTTT. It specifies CASSSTGVNQPQHF.

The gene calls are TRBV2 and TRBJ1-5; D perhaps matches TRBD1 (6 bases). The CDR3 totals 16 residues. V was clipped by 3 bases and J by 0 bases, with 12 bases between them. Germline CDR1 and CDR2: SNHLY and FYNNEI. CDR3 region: CASSDRQGYSNQPQHF. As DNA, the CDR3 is TGTGCCAGCAGTGATCGTCAGGGGTATAGCAATCAGCCCCAGCATTTT.

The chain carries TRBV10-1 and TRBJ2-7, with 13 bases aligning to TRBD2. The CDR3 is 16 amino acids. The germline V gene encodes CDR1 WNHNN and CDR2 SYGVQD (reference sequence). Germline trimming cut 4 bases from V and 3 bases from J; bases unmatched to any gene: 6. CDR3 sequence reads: CASSGGTSGTFYEQYF. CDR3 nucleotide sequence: TGCGCCAGCAGTGGGGGGACTAGCGGGACCTTCTACGAGCAGTACTTC.

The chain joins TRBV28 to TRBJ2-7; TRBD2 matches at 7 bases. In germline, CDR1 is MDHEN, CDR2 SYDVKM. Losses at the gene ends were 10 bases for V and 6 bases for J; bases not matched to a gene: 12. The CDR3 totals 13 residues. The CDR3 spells CATSNGGSGEQYF. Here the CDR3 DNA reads TGTGCCACTTCAAACGGCGGGAGTGGCGAGCAGTACTTC.

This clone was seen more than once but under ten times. This CDR3 reads CSVEDRAGTGASGGELFF. The CDR3 DNA sequence: TGCAGCGTTGAGGATCGCGCAGGGACAGGGGCCTCCGGCGGGGAGCTGTTTTTT. This rearrangement joins TRBV29-1 to TRBJ2-2; 10 positions agree with TRBD1. Germline V gene lookup returns CDR1 SQVTM and CDR2 ANQGSEA. The length of the CDR3 is 18 residues. The junction had 17 bases not matched to a gene; V was cut back by 3 bases and J by 7 bases.